A single T cell receptor (delta chain) is shown here with its context. Based on its abundance in the sample, this clone is medium-sized (0.01 to 0.1%). Its antigen is unknown. Base qualities were left out, and no much larger clone turns up one base away. The data belong to a study of fetal and pediatric gammadelta thymocytes (dated 2022 in TCRdb). In the study overall: The bulk gammadelta thymocyte repertoires, which combined previously published data with newly generated, unpublished data, were used to reinforce a single-cell study of gammadelta thymocyte development. Bulk TCR repertoire data were included to raise the number of subjects and reinforce the CDR3 publicity analysis. In total, the bulk gammadelta thymocyte repertoire set covered roughly ten subjects, made up of 7 pediatric thymus donors and 3 fetal thymus donors. Unpublished data were combined with previously published data (refs 27,28) to make up the bulk gammadelta thymocyte repertoires. The research as a whole found: Fetal gammadelta thymocyte repertoires were previously reported to be enriched for TRDV2, TRGV8 and TRGV9 usage, low N additions and public CDR3s compared with post-natal repertoires.

The sequencer listed for this sample is Illumina MiSeq. The study's own analysis went as follows. To analyze publicity, the Vgamma9Vdelta2 and nonVgamma9Vdelta2 bulk CDR3 files from each subject were merged so that every subject had one combined repertoire. CDR3 publicity was given a score from 0 to 19 by checking each amino acid sequence across 9 single-cell datasets and about 10 bulk repertoires with base R and dplyr. Public reads were reanalyzed in TCRdb with CATT, and rows carrying the same DNA were merged afterwards. TCRdb's processing, not the authors', yielded these V and J calls. The sample has almost 2,000 delta-chain clones on record, nearly 25% of them singletons. The ten largest clones take up 4.3% of the sample. CDR1 and CDR2 are read off the germline V gene as TSWWSYY and QGS. Including cysteine and phenylalanine, the CDR3 has 20 amino acids. Kept here is only the CDR3 DNA, which spans 60 bases and is read in frame from base 1. V was cut back by 5 bases and J by 0 bases, leaving a gap of 28 bases between them.

Thymocytes were stained with Zombie NIR viability dye and antibodies against CD3 (UCHT1), TCRgammadelta (11F2), TCRVgamma9 (IMMU360) and TCRVdelta2 (IMMU389). Bulk TRD and TRG CDR3 repertoires were generated separately from sorted Vgamma9Vdelta2 and nonVgamma9Vdelta2 gammadelta thymocytes of human fetal and pediatric thymuses. Pediatric thymus tissue was obtained in Belgium from children undergoing cardiac surgery. The ages of the pediatric thymus donors in the study ranged between about 1 and 12 years. As previously described, thymic cell suspensions were prepared from both fetal and post-natal thymuses. NonVgamma9Vdelta2 thymocytes were sorted as CD3+ gammadeltaTCR+ cells lacking the Vgamma9+Vdelta2+ phenotype. A FACS Aria III cell sorter (BD Biosciences) was used for cell sorting.

The V and J genes are TRDV1 and TRDJ1, with TRDD2 as a weak D call on 5 bases. Input material: non-Vgamma9Vdelta2 gamma-delta T cells from the thymus. The cell subset or site label, read with the paper, signifies: CD3+gammadeltaTCR+ thymocytes not co-expressing Vgamma9 and Vdelta2. This TCR was recovered from a child who underwent cardiac surgery and was recorded as healthy. The CDR3 has the sequence CALGPPQIHPPTPDTDKLIF. The nucleotide sequence is given as TGTGCTCTTGGGCCTCCGCAGATCCACCCACCTACACCTGACACCGATAAACTCATCTTT.